This TCR beta chain was sequenced for a study of OX40 agonist ivuxolimab in advanced cancers. For the study at large: Eligibility rules accepted prior anti-PD-1, anti-PD-L1 or anti-CTLA-4 therapy, and 40% to 50% had some.

About this clone: Its antigen is currently unknown.

Whole-study findings and limits: Clonal expansion among partial responders at 0.1-3.0 mg/kg ranked near the lowest.

Profiling relied on immunoSEQ multiplex PCR, and the TCRdb table lists in-frame clones only, not all of them. The sample contains roughly 93,000 clones, under 95% of which appear only once. Germline-derived CDR1 and CDR2 are MDHEN and SYDVKM. The CDR3 runs to 12 residues. Trimming left V 2 bases short and J 8 bases short, with 9 bases between. The sequences come from CD4+ or CD8+ T cells sorted from blood, collected in a trial of the OX40 agonist ivuxolimab. This TCR derives from an adult with an advanced solid tumor such as melanoma, head and neck, liver or kidney cancer. This chain connects TRBV28 to TRBJ1-1; no reliable D call. As DNA, the CDR3 is TGTGCCAGCAGTTTAGGACTGCCCGAAGCTTTCTTT. Its protein is CASSLGLPEAFF.